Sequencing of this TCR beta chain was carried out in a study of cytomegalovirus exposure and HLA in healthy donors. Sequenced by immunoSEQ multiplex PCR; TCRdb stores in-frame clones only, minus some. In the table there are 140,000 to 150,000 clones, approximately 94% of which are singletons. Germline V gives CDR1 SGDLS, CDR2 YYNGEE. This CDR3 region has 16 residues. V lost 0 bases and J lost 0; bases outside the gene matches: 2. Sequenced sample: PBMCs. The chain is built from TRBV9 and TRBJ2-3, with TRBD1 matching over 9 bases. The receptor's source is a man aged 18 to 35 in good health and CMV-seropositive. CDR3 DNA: TGTGCCAGCAGCGTAGCGGGACAGGGAAGCACAGATACGCAGTATTTT. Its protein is CASSVAGQGSTDTQYF.